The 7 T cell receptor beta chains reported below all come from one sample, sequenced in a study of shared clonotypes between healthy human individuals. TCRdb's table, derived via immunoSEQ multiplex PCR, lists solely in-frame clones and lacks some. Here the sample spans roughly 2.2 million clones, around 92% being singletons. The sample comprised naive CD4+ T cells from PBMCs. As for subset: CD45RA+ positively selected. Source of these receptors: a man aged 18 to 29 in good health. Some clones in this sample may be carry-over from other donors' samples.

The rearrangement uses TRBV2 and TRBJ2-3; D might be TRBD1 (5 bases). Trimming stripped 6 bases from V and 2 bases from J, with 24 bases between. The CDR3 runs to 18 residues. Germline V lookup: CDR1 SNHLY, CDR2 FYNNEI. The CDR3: CASRMGLGLKGDTDTQYF. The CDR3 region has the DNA TGTGCCAGCAGGATGGGGCTGGGCCTAAAAGGGGACACAGATACGCAGTATTTT. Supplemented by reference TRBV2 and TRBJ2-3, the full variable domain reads EPEVTQTPSHQVTQMGQEVILRCVPISNHLYFYWYRQILGQKVEFLVSFYNNEISEKSEIFDDQFSVERPDGSNFTLKIRSTKLEDSAMYFCASRMGLGLKGDTDTQYFGPGTRLTVL.

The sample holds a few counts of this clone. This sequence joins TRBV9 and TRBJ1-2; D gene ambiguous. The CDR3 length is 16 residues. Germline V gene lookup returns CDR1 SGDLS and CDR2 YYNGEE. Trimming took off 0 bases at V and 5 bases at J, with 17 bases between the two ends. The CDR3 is CASSVGSAREGYGYTF. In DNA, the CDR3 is TGTGCCAGCAGCGTAGGGTCAGCCCGTGAGGGTTATGGCTACACCTTC.

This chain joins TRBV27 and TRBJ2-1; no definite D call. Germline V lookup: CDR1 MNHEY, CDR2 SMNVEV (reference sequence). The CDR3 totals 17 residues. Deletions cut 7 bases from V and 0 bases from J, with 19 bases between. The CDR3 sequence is CASTPLLALSSYNEQFF. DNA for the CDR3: TGTGCCAGCACTCCCCTCCTGGCATTAAGCTCCTACAATGAGCAGTTCTTC.

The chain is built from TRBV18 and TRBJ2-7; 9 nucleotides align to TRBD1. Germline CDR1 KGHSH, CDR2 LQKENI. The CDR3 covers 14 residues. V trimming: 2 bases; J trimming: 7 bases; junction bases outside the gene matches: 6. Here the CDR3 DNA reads TGTGCCAGCTCACCAGGGACAGGGTCTTGGGAGCAGTACTTC. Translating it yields CASSPGTGSWEQYF.

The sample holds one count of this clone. Written as DNA, the CDR3 is TGTGCCAGCAGCTTGGTCGGCGGGAGTTGGAATGAGCAGTTCTTC. This sequence encodes CASSLVGGSWNEQFF. The chain joins TRBV5-8 to TRBJ2-1; 7 bases map to TRBD2. From germline, CDR1 is SGHTS and CDR2 YDEGEE. This CDR3 region has 15 residues. The junction had 7 bases not matched to a gene; V was cut back by 0 bases and J by 7 bases.

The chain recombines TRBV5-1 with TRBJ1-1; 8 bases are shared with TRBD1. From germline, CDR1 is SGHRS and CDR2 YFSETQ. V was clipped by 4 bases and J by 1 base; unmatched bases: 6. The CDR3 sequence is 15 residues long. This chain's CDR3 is CASSPWTGRNTEAFF. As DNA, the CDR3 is TGCGCCAGCAGCCCTTGGACAGGGAGGAACACTGAAGCTTTCTTT.

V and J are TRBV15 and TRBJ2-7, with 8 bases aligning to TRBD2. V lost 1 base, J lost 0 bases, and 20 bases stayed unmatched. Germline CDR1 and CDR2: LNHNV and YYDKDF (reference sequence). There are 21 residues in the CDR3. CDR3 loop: CATSRGRGLGVAGSSSYEQYF. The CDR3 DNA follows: TGTGCCACCAGCAGAGGGAGGGGACTTGGGGTAGCGGGATCCAGCTCCTACGAGCAGTACTTC.